These T cell receptor beta chains were read from a single sample in a study of blood T cell repertoires in COVID-19. Libraries were prepared by immunoSEQ multiplex PCR; TCRdb keeps only in-frame clonotypes and omits some of them. The table has under 200,000 clones, about 89% seen once. Sequencing was performed on peripheral blood. These receptors came from a man between 40 and 49 years old with active or convalescent COVID-19. Each CDR3 is given with its conserved first and last residue. Each record gives: V gene, J gene, clone size, D gene, CDR3 DNA, CDR3 protein. D genes are given only for firm matches. The listing skips clone size in some rows; elsewhere it reads once, few, many or a size class.

TRBV9	TRBJ2-5	NA	NA	TGTGCCAGCAGCCCCGCCACCCCAACGGGGACCCAGTACTTC	CASSPATPTGTQYF
TRBV4-2	TRBJ1-4	NA	NA	TGTGCCAGCAGCCAAGACTCTGAAAAACTGTTTTTT	CASSQDSEKLFF
TRBV7-8	TRBJ1-2	NA	TRBD1	TGTGCCAGCAGCACAAGGACAGGATCTGAGGTGGTACACTATGGCTACACCTTC	CASSTRTGSEVVHYGYTF
TRBV5-8	TRBJ2-5	NA	TRBD2	TGTGCCAGCAGCCCGGGACTAGCGGGCGTCCAAGAGACCCAGTACTTC	CASSPGLAGVQETQYF
TRBV5-6	TRBJ1-1	NA	NA	TGTGCCAGCAGCCCGAACCCCGGGAGCACTGAAGCTTTCTTT	CASSPNPGSTEAFF
TRBV4-2	TRBJ1-5	NA	NA	TGTGCCAGCAGCCAAGAACATAACAGTATTCAGCCCCAGCATTTT	CASSQEHNSIQPQHF
TRBV6-1	TRBJ1-2	few	TRBD1	TGTGCCAGCAGTGAAGGGGCAGGGGGCTATGGCTACACCTTC	CASSEGAGGYGYTF
TRBV25-1	TRBJ2-5	NA	TRBD1	TGTGCCAGCAGTGCGACAGGGCCGCAAGAGACCCAGTACTTC	CASSATGPQETQYF
TRBV5-1	TRBJ2-2	NA	NA	TGCGCCAGCGGTGGACAGATGAACACCGGGGAGCTGTTTTTT	CASGGQMNTGELFF
TRBV7-6	TRBJ1-1	NA	TRBD1	TGTGCCAGCAGCTTATCGGGACAGGGCCCGGGAAACACTGAAGCTTTCTTT	CASSLSGQGPGNTEAFF